Following are 8 T cell receptor beta chains from one sample sequenced in a study of STAT5B mutations in CD4+ large granular lymphocyte leukemia. Method: immunoSEQ multiplex PCR; TCRdb's copy keeps in-frame clones and lacks some. The sample records around 35,000 clones, around four fifths being singletons. The sequenced sample consisted of CD4+ T cells from blood buffy coats. These receptors came from a human donor in good health.

The rearrangement joins TRBV2 to TRBJ1-1; no definite D call. Trimming shortened V by 8 bases and J by 1 base, and 11 bases separated the two germline ends. Germline V lookup: CDR1 SNHLY, CDR2 FYNNEI. The CDR3 is 13 residues long. The CDR3 sequence: CASQREANTEAFF. The CDR3 DNA reads as TGTGCCAGCCAACGGGAGGCGAACACTGAAGCTTTCTTT.

The rearrangement joins TRBV30 to TRBJ2-1; the match to TRBD2 covers 7 bases. This CDR3 is 14 amino acids long. The germline V gene has CDR1 GTSNPN and CDR2 SVGIG (reference sequence). V was clipped by 7 bases and J by 0 bases; unmatched bases: 6. CDR3 residues: CASTGEGSYNEQFF. In DNA form, the CDR3 reads TGTGCCTCCACCGGGGAGGGCTCCTACAATGAGCAGTTCTTC.

The chain combines TRBV28 with TRBJ2-1; possible D gene TRBD2, 6 bases. Germline V gene sequence: CDR1 MDHEN, CDR2 SYDVKM. CDR3 length: 15 amino acids. V lost 1 base to trimming and J lost 4 bases, with 11 bases between them. The CDR3 bases are TGTGCCAGCAGTTTATTGGGGGGTGGGTACAATGAGCAGTTCTTC. It yields the protein CASSLLGGGYNEQFF.

V gene TRBV27 combines with J gene TRBJ2-3; 7 bases agree with TRBD2. Germline loops: CDR1 MNHEY, CDR2 SMNVEV (reference sequence). This CDR3 has 17 residues. V lost 2 bases and J lost 3; bases outside the gene matches: 11. The CDR3, as DNA: TGTGCCAGCAGTTTAGAGGCGGGGGATTTCTTAACAGATACGCAGTATTTT. Translated, it gives CASSLEAGDFLTDTQYF.

The chain is built from TRBV2 and TRBJ1-1; D call uncertain. Trimming removed 2 bases at V and 0 bases at J, with 7 bases between. CDR3 size: 14 residues. Germline lookup yields CDR1 SNHLY and CDR2 FYNNEI. The CDR3 bases are TGTGCCAGCAGTGAATTAGGGATGAACACTGAAGCTTTCTTT. Residues: CASSELGMNTEAFF.

This chain joins TRBV5-1 and TRBJ1-2; tentatively, D is TRBD1 (6 bases). Trimming stripped 5 bases from V and 3 bases from J, with 17 bases between. Per the germline V gene, CDR1 is SGHRS and CDR2 is YFSETQ. The CDR3 has 15 residues. This CDR3 reads CASSPEGGWDYGYTF. The DNA of the CDR3 is TGCGCCAGCAGTCCCGAAGGGGGATGGGACTATGGCTACACCTTC.

In its sample, this clone was seen once. V gene TRBV6-1 combines with J gene TRBJ2-1; D possibly corresponds to TRBD2 (7 bases). Germline values: CDR1 MNHNS, CDR2 SASEGT. V lost 6 bases to trimming and J lost 2 bases, with 8 bases between them. The CDR3 spans 13 residues. The CDR3 loop is CASRGGAYNEQFF. CDR3 in DNA: TGTGCCAGCAGAGGGGGGGCCTACAATGAGCAGTTCTTC.

This clone occurred a few times. The chain couples TRBV5-1 to TRBJ2-6; no reliable D call. This CDR3 region has 12 residues. V was clipped by 3 bases and J by 3 bases, with 1 base between them. The germline V gene has CDR1 SGHRS and CDR2 YFSETQ. This CDR3 is CASSYGANVLTF. The CDR3 nucleotides are TGCGCCAGCAGCTATGGGGCCAACGTCCTGACTTTC. The full variable domain, rest sourced from reference TRBV5-1 and TRBJ2-6, is KAGVTQTPRYLIKTRGQQVTLSCSPISGHRSVSWYQQTPGQGLQFLFEYFSETQRNKGNFPGRFSGRQFSNSRSEMNVSTLELGDSALYLCASSYGANVLTFGAGSRLTVL.